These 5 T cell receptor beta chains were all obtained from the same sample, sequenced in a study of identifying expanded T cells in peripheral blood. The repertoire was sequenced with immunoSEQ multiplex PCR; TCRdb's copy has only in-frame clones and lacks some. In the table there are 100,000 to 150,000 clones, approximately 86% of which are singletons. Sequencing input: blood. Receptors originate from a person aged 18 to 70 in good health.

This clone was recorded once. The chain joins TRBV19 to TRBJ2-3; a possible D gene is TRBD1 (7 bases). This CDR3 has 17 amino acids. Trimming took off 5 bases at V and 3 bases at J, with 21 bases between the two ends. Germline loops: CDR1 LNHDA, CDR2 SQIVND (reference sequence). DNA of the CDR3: TGTGCCAGTAGTCCCAGCCGGGGCAGGGGGGTGACAGATACGCAGTATTTT. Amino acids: CASSPSRGRGVTDTQYF.

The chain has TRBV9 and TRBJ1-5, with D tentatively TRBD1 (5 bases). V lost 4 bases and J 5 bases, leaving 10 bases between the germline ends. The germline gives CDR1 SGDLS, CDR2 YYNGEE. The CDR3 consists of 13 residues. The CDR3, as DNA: TGTGCCAGCAGCACTGACAGCGATCAGCCCCAGCATTTT. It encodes CASSTDSDQPQHF.

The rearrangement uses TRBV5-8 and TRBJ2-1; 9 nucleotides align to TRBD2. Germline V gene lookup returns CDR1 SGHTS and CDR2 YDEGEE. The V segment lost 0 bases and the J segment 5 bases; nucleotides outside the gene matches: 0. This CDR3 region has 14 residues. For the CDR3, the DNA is TGTGCCAGCAGCTTGGGCGGGAGGGACAATGAGCAGTTCTTC. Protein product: CASSLGGRDNEQFF. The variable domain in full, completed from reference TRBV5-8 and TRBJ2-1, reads EAGVTQSPTHLIKTRGQQATLRCSPISGHTSVYWYQQALGLGLQFLLWYDEGEERNRGNFPPRFSGRQFPNYSSELNVNALELEDSALYLCASSLGGRDNEQFFGPGTRLTVL.

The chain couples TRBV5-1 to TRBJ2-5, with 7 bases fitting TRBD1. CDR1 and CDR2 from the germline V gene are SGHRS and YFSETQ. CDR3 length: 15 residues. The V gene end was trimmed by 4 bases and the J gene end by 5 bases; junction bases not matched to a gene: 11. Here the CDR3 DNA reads TGCGCCAGCAGCCCAGGACAGGTGGGCGCGGAGACCCAGTACTTC. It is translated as CASSPGQVGAETQYF.

CDR3 in DNA: TGTGCCAGCAGCCCCACGGGGGCCTCCTACGAGCAGTACTTC. This codes for CASSPTGASYEQYF. This chain links TRBV13 with TRBJ2-5, with D possibly being TRBD1 or TRBD2 (6 bases each). Near its end, the DNA agrees better with TRBJ2-7, so the J call may be wrong. Germline assignment: CDR1 PRHDT and CDR2 FYEKMQ (reference sequence). This CDR3 is built from 14 residues.